This T cell receptor beta chain stems from a study of cytotoxic CD8 clonotypes in ibrutinib-treated CLL. Data came from immunoSEQ multiplex PCR; TCRdb stores just in-frame clones and leaves some out. Here the sample spans some 200,000 clones, 75% to 80% being singletons. Germline CDR1 and CDR2: MDHEN and SYDVKM. The V gene lost 6 bases and the J gene lost 3 bases, with 14 bases spanning the gap. This CDR3 is 14 amino acids long. The V call is TRBV28, the J call TRBJ1-1, with D maybe TRBD1 (5 bases). Sequenced material: PBMCs, taken after 12 months of ibrutinib treatment. This clonotype originated in a human donor with chronic lymphocytic leukemia. The CDR3 region has the DNA TGTGCCAGCAGACTGTCCGGGACCTACACTGAAGCTTTCTTT. Encoded protein: CASRLSGTYTEAFF.